This T cell receptor (beta chain) is drawn from a study of shared clonotypes between healthy human individuals. On the study more broadly: Donors had three CD4 naive, three CD4 memory, two CD8 naive and one CD8 memory plate apiece.

Trimming left V 0 bases short and J 10 bases short, with 10 bases between. This CDR3 has 13 amino acids. Germline assignment: CDR1 SGHDT and CDR2 YYEEEE. The donor cohort consisted entirely of Caucasian adults residing in Nashville, Tennessee. Genomic DNA belonging to each subset was distributed in equal measure over several immunoSEQ plates. Produced via immunoSEQ multiplex PCR; TCRdb's table is partial and in-frame only. The data contain about 1.1 million clones, around three quarters of them singletons. This sequence originates from a man between 18 and 35 years old in good health. Some clones in this sample may be carry-over from other donors' samples. The chain uses TRBV5-6 and TRBJ1-4; D not certain. The material sequenced was memory CD4+ T cells from PBMCs. Subset here: CD45RA-negative fraction. This chain's CDR3 is CASSLDEGGKLFF. As DNA, the CDR3 is TGTGCCAGCAGCTTGGATGAAGGTGGAAAACTGTTTTTT.